This paragraph covers one TCR beta chain sequence. This record comes from a study of blood T cells in healthy people across ages. Then a second PCR, running roughly 7 to 12 cycles, was carried out with a sample-barcoded 5' primer and a J-beta primer mix. A single record per CDR3 protein comes from TCRdb applying MiXCR to the 5' RACE reads. This sample has 710,000 or so distinct CDR3 sequences, with 22% found just once. Every donor contributed about 10 milliliters of peripheral blood by blood draw. Germline values: CDR1 SQVTM, CDR2 ANQGSEA. CDR3 length: 15 amino acids. The V and J ends lost 0 bases and 5 bases respectively, with 16 bases between them.

This TCR was recovered from an older man in good health. Sequenced input: blood. The chain joins TRBV29-1 to TRBJ2-5, with D uncertain. CDR3 residues: CSVEERIIQRETQYF. For the CDR3, the DNA is TGCAGCGTTGAAGAAAGGATTATCCAGAGGGAGACCCAGTACTTC.